This TCR beta chain was sequenced in a study of blood T cell repertoires in COVID-19 (dated by TCRdb to about 2020). About the investigation overall: Samples covering the acute and convalescent phases of COVID-19 were provided by collaborators in the United States, Italy and Spain. Where HLA class I and class II types were available, the types were taken from metadata supplied by the sample provider, not from assay-based typing. The repertoires were released in a freely available public database meant as a resource for research on the immune response to SARS-CoV-2. Samples were obtained from the ongoing ImmuneRACE study (first 160 participants) and from 950 to 1,500 subjects provided by 6 global collaborators. The dataset comprised deeply sampled blood TCRbeta repertoires from subjects exposed to, actively infected with, or recovered from COVID-19. Sample metadata almost always included a de-identified subject ID, COVID-19 status, age in years and sex. The prospective study material was composed of cDNA or gDNA derived from T cells, B-cell-depleted T cells, or PBMCs.

About this clone itself: Its binding antigen is unknown. No base quality values were provided; no much bigger clone lies one nucleotide off.

The immunoSEQ Assay, a bias-controlled multiplex PCR, was used to amplify TCRbeta CDR3 regions from genomic DNA. The authors' pipeline ran thus. The number of nucleated cells in each sample was estimated by amplification of reference gene primers within the assay. Sequence reads were collapsed and filtered to measure the absolute abundance of every unique TCRbeta CDR3 rearrangement. Productive Simpson clonality was computed per sample as the square root of Simpson's diversity index over productive rearrangements. Here the immuneACCESS table is served through TCRdb, limited to in-frame sequences with V and J called. Missing clones are a known gap in these copies; in checked studies unresolved V genes cover under half, and the rest lacks a known reason. The V and J calls and clone size come from that table; D and trimming were worked out from the DNA. This sample gives about 45,000 clones in total; roughly four fifths of them show up just once. The leading ten clones occupy more than 12% of the sample.

The CDR3 runs 18 amino acids, cysteine and phenylalanine included. Only the CDR3 part of the read is kept: 54 bases, read in frame from the first base. The germline V gene encodes CDR1 SGHRS and CDR2 YFSETQ. The V end gives up 0 bases and the J end 7 bases, leaving 10 bases in the junction not matched to a gene. Each collaborating institution followed its own protocols to collect whole blood in K2EDTA tubes. Collaborator samples were shipped for TCRbeta analysis as frozen whole blood, isolated PBMCs, or DNA extracted from either sample type. What the work shows at the level of the full study, not this receptor alone: The amount of clinical and demographic metadata varied by source and participant and was provided uncurated.

This TCR derives from a human donor in a cohort sampled during active COVID-19. The sample comprised peripheral blood. The V gene is TRBV5-1 and the J gene is TRBJ2-1, with 13 middle bases fitting TRBD2. The nucleotide sequence reads as follows: TGCGCCAGCAGCTTGGGGTCTGGGGGACTAGCGGGAAGGAATGAGCAGTTCTTC. Its coded protein is CASSLGSGGLAGRNEQFF. Reference TRBV5-1 and TRBJ2-1 proteins supply the regions before and after the CDR3; the full variable domain is: KAGVTQTPRYLIKTRGQQVTLSCSPISGHRSVSWYQQTPGQGLQFLFEYFSETQRNKGNFPGRFSGRQFSNSRSEMNVSTLELGDSALYLCASSLGSGGLAGRNEQFFGPGTRLTVL.